Detailed here is one TCR beta chain. Some clones are missing from TCRdb's copy, which holds only in-frame ones; the method was immunoSEQ multiplex PCR. The table lists roughly 380,000 clones, about 89% of them singletons. These data are taken from a study of blood T cell repertoires in COVID-19. Looking at the study overall: In each case, the material was cDNA or gDNA derived from T cells, B-cell-depleted T cells, or PBMCs.

V dropped 0 bases and J dropped 0 bases, with 7 bases sitting between them. Germline CDR1 is SGDLS and CDR2 is YYNGEE. The CDR3 is 15 residues long. Recruitment covered 25 or so US areas and drew participants whose ages spanned about 18 to 90 years. Each participant's cohort was designated according to participant-reported clinical history. What was sequenced was PBMCs or T cells enriched from blood (not recorded which). The genes are TRBV9 and TRBJ1-5; D call uncertain. The TCR originated in a man aged 25-40 years who had recovered from COVID-19. This CDR3 is CASSVGSNSNQPQHF. Written as DNA, the CDR3 is TGTGCCAGCAGCGTAGGCAGTAATAGCAATCAGCCCCAGCATTTT.